These T cell receptor beta chains were read from a single sample in a study of blood T cell repertoires in COVID-19. Sequenced by immunoSEQ multiplex PCR; TCRdb stores in-frame clones only, minus some. This sample carries roughly 340,000 clones, 75% to 90% of them seen once, and the ten largest clones take less than 1.2%. Source material: PBMCs or T cells enriched from blood (not recorded which). These receptors came from a man between 18 and 35 years old who had recovered from COVID-19. Both conserved end residues are part of each CDR3. A D gene is named only where the DNA matches it firmly. Size tells how often a clone was seen (once, few, many) or the class of an expanded clone, and some rows leave it out.

v_gene	abundance	d_gene	j_gene	CDR3nt	CDR3aa
TRBV5-1	-	-	TRBJ1-3	TGCGCCAGCAGCTTGCGCACCAGCAACTCGGAGGGCTCTGGAAACACCATATATTTT	CASSLRTSNSEGSGNTIYF
TRBV19	-	TRBD2	TRBJ2-2	TGTGCCAGTAGTATAGCCAGGACTAGCGGGGGTATCACCGGGGAGCTGTTTTTT	CASSIARTSGGITGELFF
TRBV12-3/TRBV12-4	-	TRBD1	TRBJ1-2	TGTGCCAGCAGAGTAGGGGGCTCCGATGGCTACACCTTC	CASRVGGSDGYTF
TRBV5-1	-	-	TRBJ2-3	TGCGCCAGCAGCTTGGACAGAGGGTATGCAGATACGCAGTATTTT	CASSLDRGYADTQYF
TRBV15	-	-	TRBJ2-3	TGTGCCACCAGCAGAGTCGGCGGGGTCCCCACAGATACGCAGTATTTT	CATSRVGGVPTDTQYF
TRBV6-2/TRBV6-3	-	-	TRBJ1-5	TGTGCCAGCAGTTACGAGTTGTGGAAGGGGTACAATCAGCCCCAGCATTTT	CASSYELWKGYNQPQHF
TRBV7-9	-	-	TRBJ2-1	TGTGCCAGCAGCGAAGGGGCCTCCTACAATGAGCAGTTCTTC	CASSEGASYNEQFF
TRBV20-1	-	-	TRBJ1-3	TGCAGTGCTAGTGTGCGGAACACCATATATTTT	CSASVRNTIYF
TRBV2	-	-	TRBJ1-4	TGTGCCAGCAGTGGCACTCTACCAACTAATGAAAAACTGTTTTTT	CASSGTLPTNEKLFF
TRBV10-3	once	TRBD1	TRBJ1-6	TGTGCCATCAGCGGACAGGGGGAGGGGTATAATTCACCCCTCCACTTT	CAISGQGEGYNSPLHF
TRBV2	-	TRBD1	TRBJ2-7	TGTGCCAGCTCGGGACAGGGTCGCTACGAGCAGTACTTC	CASSGQGRYEQYF
TRBV28	-	-	TRBJ2-1	TGTGCCAGCAGTTTCCCCCTGAGCGTGACCTACAATGAGCAGTTCTTC	CASSFPLSVTYNEQFF
TRBV2	-	TRBD2	TRBJ2-3	TGTGCCAGCAGTGGGCGGACTAGAGGTCCAGATACGCAGTATTTT	CASSGRTRGPDTQYF
TRBV6-2/TRBV6-3	-	-	TRBJ2-2	TGTGCCAGCAGTTATAACCCCCTGCGGAGGGGTCGGAACACCGGGGAGCTGTTTTTT	CASSYNPLRRGRNTGELFF
TRBV30	-	-	TRBJ2-1	TGTGCCTGGAAGTCTAAAGCTCCGAGCTCCTACAATGAGCAGTTCTTC	CAWKSKAPSSYNEQFF
TRBV19	-	TRBD1	TRBJ1-4	TGTGCCAGTAGTATAGACGGCGGGACAGGGTCAGGGACTAATGAAAAACTGTTTTTT	CASSIDGGTGSGTNEKLFF
TRBV3-1/TRBV3-2	-	TRBD2	TRBJ2-5	TGTGCCAGCAGCCAAGGCCTAGCGGGGGACCAAGAGACCCAGTACTTC	CASSQGLAGDQETQYF
TRBV7-9	once	TRBD1	TRBJ1-3	TGTGCCAGCAGCTTACCTTCTGGACAGGGGGGAAACACCATATATTTT	CASSLPSGQGGNTIYF
TRBV6-5	-	TRBD1	TRBJ2-3	TGTGCCAGCAGCGGACAGGGGACAGATACGCAGTATTTT	CASSGQGTDTQYF
TRBV28	once	-	TRBJ2-5	TGTGCCAGCAGTTTAGCCTCTGCAGGGCCTATACAAGAGACCCAGTACTTC	CASSLASAGPIQETQYF
TRBV18	-	-	TRBJ1-5	TGTGCCAGCTCACCACGGGCCAGCCGACGCAATCAGCCCCAGCATTTT	CASSPRASRRNQPQHF
TRBV7-9	-	TRBD1	TRBJ1-1	TGTGCCAGCAGGGCAGGGGGAATGAACACTGAAGCTTTCTTT	CASRAGGMNTEAFF
TRBV11-2	-	-	TRBJ2-2	TGTGCCAGCAGCCCCGACAGAAACACCGGGGAGCTGTTTTTT	CASSPDRNTGELFF
TRBV3-1/TRBV3-2	-	-	TRBJ1-2	TGTGCCAGCAGCCAATTTAGTGGCTACACCTTC	CASSQFSGYTF
TRBV7-6	-	-	TRBJ2-2	TGTGCCAGCAGCTTAGCCGGGACCAGCGGGACCGGGGAGCTGTTTTTT	CASSLAGTSGTGELFF
TRBV27	-	TRBD1	TRBJ1-2	TGTGCCAGCAGTTTAAAGGAGGGGGCTTACTATGGCTACACCTTC	CASSLKEGAYYGYTF
TRBV10-1	-	TRBD1	TRBJ1-5	TGCGCCACCAGGGGGGGGGCTAATGGCAATCAGCCCCAGCATTTT	CATRGGANGNQPQHF
TRBV28	-	-	TRBJ2-7	TGTGCCAGCAGTTTAAAAGCGGGCGGGTACGAGCAGTACTTC	CASSLKAGGYEQYF
TRBV2	-	TRBD1	TRBJ1-6	TGTGCCAGCAGTTCCCGGACAGGGGGAAATTCACCCCTCCACTTT	CASSSRTGGNSPLHF
TRBV4-2	once	-	TRBJ1-2	TGTGCCAGCAGCCAAGATGGGGGCTTCAGAGACGGACCGATGAACTATGGCTACACCTTC	CASSQDGGFRDGPMNYGYTF
TRBV3-1/TRBV3-2	-	TRBD1	TRBJ1-1	TGTGCCAGCAGCCAAGATGTAGCAGGGGGCCTGGCTTTCTTT	CASSQDVAGGLAFF
TRBV4-2	-	TRBD1	TRBJ1-1	TGTGCCAGCAGCCCTACCGTGAGTACGCAGGGGGCAGCAACTGAAGCTTTCTTT	CASSPTVSTQGAATEAFF
TRBV30	-	TRBD1	TRBJ2-7	TGTGCCTGGAATCCCCGGGACAGGAACTCCTACGAGCAGTACTTC	CAWNPRDRNSYEQYF
TRBV3-1/TRBV3-2	-	TRBD1	TRBJ1-2	TGTGCCAGCAGCCAAGAAGGGGGCAGCACTGGCTACACCTTC	CASSQEGGSTGYTF
TRBV6-5	-	TRBD1	TRBJ1-1	TGTGCCAGCAGTTACTCGGGGACAGGGTTCCATGAAGCTTTCTTT	CASSYSGTGFHEAFF
TRBV4-3	-	TRBD1	TRBJ2-7	TGCGCCAGCAGCCCTGGAACAGGGGGCCTAGGGGAGCAGTACTTC	CASSPGTGGLGEQYF
TRBV5-1	-	-	TRBJ2-1	TGCGCCAGCAGAACCGGGACTGGGTACAATGAGCAGTTCTTC	CASRTGTGYNEQFF
TRBV19	-	TRBD2	TRBJ2-1	TGTGCCAGTATGATCCGATCGGGGGGAGAGCCCAACAATGAGCAGTTCTTC	CASMIRSGGEPNNEQFF
TRBV5-1	-	-	TRBJ2-1	TGCGCCAGCAGCTTGGCAGGGTTCACCTACAATGAGCAGTTCTTC	CASSLAGFTYNEQFF
TRBV6-2/TRBV6-3	once	-	TRBJ2-2	TGTGCCAGCAGTTGGTTAGACACCGGGGAGCTGTTTTTT	CASSWLDTGELFF
TRBV19	once	-	TRBJ2-1	TGTGCCAGTAGTTTCACTAGCAATGAGCAGTTCTTC	CASSFTSNEQFF
TRBV2	-	-	TRBJ1-2	TGTGCCCGCGGGAGTGTGGCAGGGAGGAACTATGGCTACACCTTC	CARGSVAGRNYGYTF
TRBV2	-	TRBD1	TRBJ1-1	TGTGCCAGCAGGCTCCGACAGGGGTCGAGCACTGAAGCTTTCTTT	CASRLRQGSSTEAFF
TRBV2	-	TRBD1	TRBJ1-2	TGTGCCAGCATTATAGACAGGGCGATCAATGGCTACACCTTC	CASIIDRAINGYTF
TRBV7-2	-	TRBD1	TRBJ1-6	TGTGCCAGCAGCTTAGCGTCACAGGGGAATAATTCACCCCTCCACTTT	CASSLASQGNNSPLHF
TRBV28	-	-	TRBJ1-2	TGTGCCAGCAGAGAAACAGGGTTTGGCTACACCTTC	CASRETGFGYTF
TRBV3-1/TRBV3-2	-	-	TRBJ1-1	TGTGCCAGCAGCCTTTCGCAATCGAGGAACACTGAAGCTTTCTTT	CASSLSQSRNTEAFF
TRBV5-1	-	-	TRBJ1-2	TGCGCCAGCAGCTTGACCAGTAACAACTATGGCTACACCTTC	CASSLTSNNYGYTF
TRBV3-1/TRBV3-2	once	-	TRBJ1-5	TGTGCCAGCAGCCAGTCGAATCAGCCCCAGCATTTT	CASSQSNQPQHF
TRBV28	-	TRBD1	TRBJ2-1	TGTGCCAGCAGTTCCGGGACAGGGGAAGAGCAGTTCTTC	CASSSGTGEEQFF
TRBV3-1/TRBV3-2	-	-	TRBJ2-5	TGTGCCAGCAGCCAATCCGCTGGCGGGATAACCCAGTACTTC	CASSQSAGGITQYF
TRBV28	-	-	TRBJ2-2	TGTGCCAGCACTCTCACTACTTACACCGGGGAGCTGTTTTTT	CASTLTTYTGELFF
TRBV7-6	-	-	TRBJ1-1	TGTGCCAGCAAAGGGAGGGACACTGAAGCTTTCTTT	CASKGRDTEAFF
TRBV30	-	-	TRBJ1-2	TGTGCCTGGAGGGTAACAGTCCTCTATGGCTACACCTTC	CAWRVTVLYGYTF
TRBV19	-	TRBD1	TRBJ2-3	TGTGCCACGTCGGGACAGGGGGCGCGGAATACGCAGTATTTT	CATSGQGARNTQYF
TRBV11-2	once	TRBD2	TRBJ2-3	TGTGCCAGCAGCCGACAGCGGGGGGGCTTAGATACGCAGTATTTT	CASSRQRGGLDTQYF
TRBV5-5	-	TRBD1	TRBJ1-1	TGTGCCAGCAGCGCAGGGACAGGGGCTACTGAAGCTTTCTTT	CASSAGTGATEAFF